This TCR beta chain comes out of a study of cytomegalovirus exposure and HLA in healthy donors. About this clone: No antigen is known for it.

Researchers ran the PCR with 60 Vbeta and 13 Jbeta primers. Assay: immunoSEQ multiplex PCR; the TCRdb copy retains only in-frame clones and omits some. The sample lists about 120,000 clones; 60% to 85% were seen once. General study results and limits: Presence/absence analyses treated sequencing depth as roughly uniform across donors. Previously analyzed data showed that most TCR beta V segments were productive at a frequency of about 87% or about 30%.

Between the trimmed V and J ends, which lost 4 bases and 0 bases, there was a span of 15 bases. The CDR3 covers 16 residues. Germline V lookup: CDR1 SGDLS, CDR2 YYNGEE. The J gene is TRBJ2-3, the V gene TRBV9; a weak D match, TRBD1 (5 bases). This clonotype was obtained from a woman aged 40 to 49 in good health and CMV-seropositive. Sequenced input: PBMCs. The CDR3 coding sequence is TGTGCCAGCAGCCATAAAAAAGGGGAAAGCACAGATACGCAGTATTTT. Translating gives CASSHKKGESTDTQYF.